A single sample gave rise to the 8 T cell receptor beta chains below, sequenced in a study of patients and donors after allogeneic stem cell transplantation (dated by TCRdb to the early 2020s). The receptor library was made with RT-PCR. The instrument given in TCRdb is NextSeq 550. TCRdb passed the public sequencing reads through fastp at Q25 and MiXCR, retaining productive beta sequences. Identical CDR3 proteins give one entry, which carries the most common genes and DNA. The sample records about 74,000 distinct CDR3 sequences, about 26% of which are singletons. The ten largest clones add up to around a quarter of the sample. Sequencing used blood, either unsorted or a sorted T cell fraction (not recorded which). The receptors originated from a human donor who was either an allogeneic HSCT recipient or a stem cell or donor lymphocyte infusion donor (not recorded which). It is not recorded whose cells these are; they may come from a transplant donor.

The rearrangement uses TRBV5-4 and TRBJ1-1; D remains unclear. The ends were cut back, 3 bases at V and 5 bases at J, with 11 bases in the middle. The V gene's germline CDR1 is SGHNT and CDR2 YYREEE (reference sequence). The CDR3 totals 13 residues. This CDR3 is CASSSSPDTEAFF. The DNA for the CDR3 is TGTGCCAGCAGCTCTTCTCCGGATACTGAAGCTTTCTTT. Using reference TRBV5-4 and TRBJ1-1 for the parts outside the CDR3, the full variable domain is ETGVTQSPTHLIKTRGQQVTLRCSSQSGHNTVSWYQQALGQGPQFIFQYYREEENGRGNFPPRFSGLQFPNYSSELNVNALELDDSALYLCASSSSPDTEAFFGQGTRLTVV.

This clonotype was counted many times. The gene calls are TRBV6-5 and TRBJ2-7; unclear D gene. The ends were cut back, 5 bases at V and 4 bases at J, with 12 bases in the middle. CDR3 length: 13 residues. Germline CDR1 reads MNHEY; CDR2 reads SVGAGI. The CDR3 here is CASSKKGPYEQYF. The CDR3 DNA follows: TGTGCCAGCAGTAAAAAGGGCCCTTACGAGCAGTACTTC.

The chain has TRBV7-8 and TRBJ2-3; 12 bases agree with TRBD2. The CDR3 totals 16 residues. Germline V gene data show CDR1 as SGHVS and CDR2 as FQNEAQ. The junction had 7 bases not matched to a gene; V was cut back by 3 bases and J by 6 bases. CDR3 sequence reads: CASSFHLAGGLDTQYF. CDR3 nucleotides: TGTGCCAGCAGCTTCCACCTAGCGGGGGGGCTGGATACGCAGTATTTT.

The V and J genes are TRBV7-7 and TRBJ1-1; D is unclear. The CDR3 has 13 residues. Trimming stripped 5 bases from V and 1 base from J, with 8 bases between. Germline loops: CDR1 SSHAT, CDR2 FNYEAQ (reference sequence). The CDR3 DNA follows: TGTGCCAGCAGCCAAACACGGAACACTGAAGCTTTCTTT. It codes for CASSQTRNTEAFF.

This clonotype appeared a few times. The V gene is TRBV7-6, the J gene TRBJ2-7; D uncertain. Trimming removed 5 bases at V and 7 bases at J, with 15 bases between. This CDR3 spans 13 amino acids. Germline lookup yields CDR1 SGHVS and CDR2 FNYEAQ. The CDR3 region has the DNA TGTGCCAGCAGCAGCGACACCCTCTTGGAGCAGTACTTC. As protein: CASSSDTLLEQYF.

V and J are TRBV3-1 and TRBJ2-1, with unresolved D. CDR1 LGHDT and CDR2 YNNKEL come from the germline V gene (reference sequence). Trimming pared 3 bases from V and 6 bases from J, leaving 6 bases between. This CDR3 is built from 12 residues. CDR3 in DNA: TGTGCCAGCAGCCACTCGGGCAATGAGCAGTTCTTC. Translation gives CASSHSGNEQFF.

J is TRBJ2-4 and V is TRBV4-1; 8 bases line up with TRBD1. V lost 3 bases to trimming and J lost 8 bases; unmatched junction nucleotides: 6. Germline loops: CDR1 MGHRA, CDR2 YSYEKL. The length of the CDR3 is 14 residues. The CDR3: CASSHGQGGDIQYF. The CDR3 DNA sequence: TGCGCCAGCAGCCACGGACAGGGCGGTGACATTCAGTACTTC.

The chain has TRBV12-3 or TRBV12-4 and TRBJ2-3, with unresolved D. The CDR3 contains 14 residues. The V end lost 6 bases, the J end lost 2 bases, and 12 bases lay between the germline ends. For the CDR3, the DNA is TGTGCCAGCAGCCCCCACGTAATCACAGATACGCAGTATTTT. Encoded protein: CASSPHVITDTQYF.